Here is one TCR beta chain with its context. Its antigen is unknown. Through a sample-barcoded 5' primer and a J-beta primer mix, a second PCR was run for roughly 7 to 11 cycles. MiXCR was run by TCRdb on the 5' RACE reads, yielding one entry per CDR3 protein. Among around 900,000 distinct CDR3 sequences listed, roughly half were seen once. Every sample yielded at least 7 million isolated PBMCs. The source of the sample is a study of blood T cells in healthy people across ages. Study-wide results and limits: From one million sequenced T cells, diversity estimates were lower bounds.

The source of this sequence is a woman between 55 and 75 years old in good health. The sequenced material came from blood.

This CDR3 reads CSAAGRGLYEQYF. The CDR3 nucleotides are TGCAGTGCCGCGGGCAGGGGGCTGTACGAGCAGTACTTC. The rearrangement links TRBV20-1 to TRBJ2-7; 8 bases line up with TRBD1. The CDR3 spans 13 residues. The V gene end was trimmed by 6 bases and the J gene end by 4 bases; junction bases not matched to a gene: 8. From germline, CDR1 is DFQATT and CDR2 SNEGSKA (reference sequence).